This TCR beta chain was profiled in a study of T cell responses to AZD1222 COVID-19 vaccine. The CDR3 has 18 amino acids. Trimming pared 1 base from V and 0 bases from J, leaving 14 bases between. Germline V gene sequence: CDR1 SGHRS, CDR2 YFSETQ. Sequencing was performed with immunoSEQ multiplex PCR; in TCRdb, only in-frame clones are kept and a portion is missing. The sample lists 60,000 to 100,000 clones; about nine tenths were seen once. The chain combines TRBV5-1 with TRBJ2-6; D gene ambiguous. This clonotype was obtained from an adult in good health. Material: peripheral blood, obtained on day 0 of AZD1222 vaccination. Written as DNA, the CDR3 is TGCGCCAGCAGCTTGTACCAAGACCTAAGCTCTGGGGCCAACGTCCTGACTTTC. Residues: CASSLYQDLSSGANVLTF.